This T cell receptor beta chain was profiled in a study of blood T cell repertoires in COVID-19. Sequencing was performed with immunoSEQ multiplex PCR; in TCRdb, only in-frame clones are kept and a portion is missing. The sample has 200,000 or so clones; about 88% are singletons. This clone was found a few times. CDR3 size: 14 residues. Germline V gene sequence: CDR1 MNHEY, CDR2 SVGEGT. Trimming cost V 5 bases and J 1 base, with 11 bases left between them. The sequence was collected from a woman aged 40 to 55 who had recovered from COVID-19. The specimen was peripheral blood. This chain links TRBV6-2 or TRBV6-3 with TRBJ1-1; the D gene is possibly TRBD1 (6 bases). CDR3 amino acids: CASSRDTENTEAFF. The CDR3, as DNA: TGTGCCAGCAGTCGGGACACAGAGAACACTGAAGCTTTCTTT.